The 8 T cell receptor beta chains given below trace back to one sample, sequenced in a study of blood T cells in healthy people across ages. Primers used in a second PCR of about 7 to 12 cycles were a sample-barcoded 5' primer and a J-beta primer mix. TCRdb re-called the 5' RACE reads with MiXCR, one entry per CDR3 protein. The sample includes 550,000 to 750,000 distinct CDR3 sequences, about 21% seen only once; the top ten take roughly 3.9%. Source material: blood. These receptor sequences come from a man between 70 and 80 years old in good health.

This clonotype was seen at least ten times. This chain uses TRBV20-1 with TRBJ1-5, with 10 bases identical to TRBD1. J lost 3 bases, V lost 1 base, and 3 bases had no gene match. The germline V gene has CDR1 DFQATT and CDR2 SNEGSKA (reference sequence). CDR3 length: 15 residues. CDR3 in amino acids: CSARAGQGFNQPQHF. The CDR3 bases are TGCAGTGCTAGAGCGGGACAGGGGTTCAATCAGCCCCAGCATTTT.

V and J are TRBV7-9 and TRBJ1-3; 7 bases agree with TRBD1. J gave up 4 bases and V 5 bases, and 8 bases lay outside the gene matches. This CDR3 has 15 amino acids. The germline gives CDR1 SEHNR, CDR2 FQNEAQ (reference sequence). The CDR3 here is CASSEWDSLGNTIYF. The CDR3 bases are TGTGCCAGCAGCGAATGGGACAGTCTGGGAAACACCATATATTTT. The full variable domain, its missing parts supplied by reference TRBV7-9 and TRBJ1-3, is DTGVSQNPRHKITKRGQNVTFRCDPISEHNRLYWYRQTLGQGPEFLTYFQNEAQLEKSRLLSDRFSAERPKGSFSTLEIQRTEQGDSAMYLCASSEWDSLGNTIYFGEGSWLTVV.

This clonotype has more than one count but fewer than ten. The junction departs from the called germline gene at one end, perhaps through a read error. The chain couples TRBV5-1 to TRBJ2-7; TRBD1 aligns across 9 bases. This CDR3 contains 15 residues. Germline V gene sequence: CDR1 SGHRS, CDR2 YFSETQ. DNA for the CDR3: TGCGCCAGCAGCGAATCCGGGACAGGGTCCTTCGAGCAGTACTTC. Translating it yields CASSESGTGSFEQYF.

The chain carries TRBV18 and TRBJ2-5, with 8 nucleotides matching TRBD2. Trimming took 6 bases from V and 9 from J; bases not matched to a gene: 9. The germline V gene has CDR1 KGHSH and CDR2 LQKENI. This CDR3 region has 13 residues. CDR3 in DNA: TGTGCCAGCTCTCAACTAGCGGCCGAGGCCCAGTACTTC. Translated: CASSQLAAEAQYF.

This chain uses TRBV5-1 with TRBJ2-1, with a weak D call TRBD2 (6 bases). V lost 5 bases, J lost 5 bases, and 17 bases lay in between. Germline CDR1 SGHRS, CDR2 YFSETQ. The CDR3 runs 15 residues. The CDR3 nucleotides read TGCGCCAGCAGTACCGGGGCGGGATCTAACAATGAGCAGTTCTTC. Protein sequence: CASSTGAGSNNEQFF.

The chain combines TRBV24-1 with TRBJ2-3; D might be TRBD1 (5 bases). This CDR3 spans 14 amino acids. V gave up 3 bases and J gave up 2 bases, with 8 bases separating them. Looked up from germline, CDR1 is KGHDR and CDR2 is SFDVKD. The DNA of the CDR3 is TGTGCCACCAGTGATACAGGAACCACAGATACGCAGTATTTT. It specifies CATSDTGTTDTQYF.

In its sample, this clonotype was seen a few times. The rearrangement links TRBV5-1 to TRBJ1-1, with D possibly being TRBD1 (5 bases). Germline CDR1 and CDR2: SGHRS and YFSETQ. CDR3 length equals 14 residues. Deletions cut 4 bases from V and 1 base from J, with 11 bases between. Written as DNA, the CDR3 is TGCGCCAGCAGCCCGGATGGGGGGAACACTGAAGCTTTCTTT. This sequence encodes CASSPDGGNTEAFF.

Points on this clonotype: A much bigger clone sits one base away, suggesting this may be a read error. The chain employs TRBV12-3 or TRBV12-4 and TRBJ2-5, with TRBD2 as a possible D gene (5 bases). Matching the DNA end better, TRBJ2-1 makes the J call doubtful. The CDR3 sequence is 14 residues long. The CDR3 loop reads CTSTPGLDYNEQFF. DNA for the CDR3: TGTACCAGCACTCCCGGACTGGATTACAATGAGCAGTTCTTC.